This is a list of T cell receptor beta chains from one sample in a study of blood T cell repertoires in COVID-19. The method was immunoSEQ multiplex PCR; TCRdb's version includes in-frame clones alone and lacks a portion of them. The sample holds fewer than 80,000 clones; around 85% are singletons and the top ten take under 9.5%. The sequenced sample consisted of peripheral blood. Receptor source: a man aged 25 to 45 with acute or convalescent COVID-19. Each CDR3 is given with its conserved first and last residue. The D gene is left open where the match is weak. Part of the rows lack a size; the others show once, few, many or a class for expanded clones.

j_call: TRBJ2-5
v_call: TRBV29-1
clone_size: NA
d_call: TRBD1
cdr3_nt: TGCAGCGTTTGGACAGGGACCCAAGAGACCCAGTACTTC
cdr3_aa: CSVWTGTQETQYF

j_call: TRBJ2-1
v_call: TRBV28
clone_size: once
d_call: NA
cdr3_nt: TGTGCCAGCAGTCCCGGGACTTCCTACAATGAGCAGTTCTTC
cdr3_aa: CASSPGTSYNEQFF

j_call: TRBJ2-7
v_call: TRBV7-9
clone_size: NA
d_call: NA
cdr3_nt: TGTGCCAGCAGCTTAGAGCACGACGAGCAGTACTTC
cdr3_aa: CASSLEHDEQYF

j_call: TRBJ2-7
v_call: TRBV30
clone_size: NA
d_call: TRBD1
cdr3_nt: TGTGCCTGGAGTGAGGGCAGGGGGTTCCACGAGCAGTACTTC
cdr3_aa: CAWSEGRGFHEQYF

j_call: TRBJ1-3
v_call: TRBV2
clone_size: NA
d_call: NA
cdr3_nt: TGTGCCAGCACCCGGGACTATGGTGGAAACACCATATATTTT
cdr3_aa: CASTRDYGGNTIYF

j_call: TRBJ2-2
v_call: TRBV28
clone_size: NA
d_call: NA
cdr3_nt: TGTGCCAGCATACCCGGAGGGACTCTCACCGGGGAGCTGTTTTTT
cdr3_aa: CASIPGGTLTGELFF

j_call: TRBJ2-1
v_call: TRBV5-1
clone_size: NA
d_call: TRBD2
cdr3_nt: TGCGCCAGCAGCTTGACCGTCGGGGCTAGCGGGAGAATTGAGCAGTTCTTC
cdr3_aa: CASSLTVGASGRIEQFF

j_call: TRBJ1-2
v_call: TRBV30
clone_size: NA
d_call: NA
cdr3_nt: TGTGCCTGGAGTTTGCGGACATTCTATGGCTACACCTTC
cdr3_aa: CAWSLRTFYGYTF

j_call: TRBJ2-1
v_call: TRBV28
clone_size: NA
d_call: NA
cdr3_nt: TGTGCCACCCTCAGGGCGGCGCGCAATGAGCAGTTCTTC
cdr3_aa: CATLRAARNEQFF

j_call: TRBJ2-4
v_call: TRBV7-3
clone_size: NA
d_call: NA
cdr3_nt: TGTGCCAGCAGCCCATCAGGGGGGAAAAACATTCAGTACTTC
cdr3_aa: CASSPSGGKNIQYF

j_call: TRBJ2-6
v_call: TRBV25-1
clone_size: NA
d_call: NA
cdr3_nt: TGTGCCAGCAGTCTAGCCCTCGGGACTGGGGCCAACGTCCTGACTTTC
cdr3_aa: CASSLALGTGANVLTF

j_call: TRBJ2-1
v_call: TRBV21-1
clone_size: NA
d_call: NA
cdr3_nt: TGTGCCAGCAACCCTAACCGCCGACTAGCGGGAGTATGGAATGAGCAGTTCTTC
cdr3_aa: CASNPNRRLAGVWNEQFF

j_call: TRBJ1-5
v_call: TRBV7-2
clone_size: NA
d_call: NA
cdr3_nt: TGTGCCAGCAGCCCCATCGGGGGAGGACAGCCCCAGCATTTT
cdr3_aa: CASSPIGGGQPQHF

j_call: TRBJ1-5
v_call: TRBV5-4
clone_size: NA
d_call: NA
cdr3_nt: TGTGCCAGCAGCTTGGAGCTTGGGACTCAGTCGAGGCAGCCCCAGCATTTT
cdr3_aa: CASSLELGTQSRQPQHF

j_call: TRBJ2-7
v_call: TRBV10-3
clone_size: NA
d_call: TRBD1
cdr3_nt: TGTGCCATCAGTGAAGTACAGGGGGCCTACGAGCAGTACTTC
cdr3_aa: CAISEVQGAYEQYF

j_call: TRBJ2-7
v_call: TRBV24-1
clone_size: NA
d_call: TRBD2
cdr3_nt: TGTGCCACCACCTGGGGGGAGGGCTTATACGAGCAGTACTTC
cdr3_aa: CATTWGEGLYEQYF

j_call: TRBJ2-3
v_call: TRBV2
clone_size: NA
d_call: TRBD2
cdr3_nt: TGTGCCAGCAGTTCCGGACTAGCGGGGAGCACAGATACGCAGTATTTT
cdr3_aa: CASSSGLAGSTDTQYF

j_call: TRBJ2-2
v_call: TRBV9
clone_size: NA
d_call: TRBD2
cdr3_nt: TGTGCCAGCAGCCCGAGACTAGCGGGAGACACCGGGGAGCTGTTTTTT
cdr3_aa: CASSPRLAGDTGELFF

j_call: TRBJ2-5
v_call: TRBV5-1
clone_size: NA
d_call: TRBD2
cdr3_nt: TGCGCCAGCAGCCCCGGGGGGAGCTTACAAGAGACCCAGTACTTC
cdr3_aa: CASSPGGSLQETQYF

j_call: TRBJ2-3
v_call: TRBV5-6
clone_size: NA
d_call: TRBD2
cdr3_nt: TGTGCCAGCAGCTTGGATGGTAGCGGGAGGCCGTCAGATACGCAGTATTTT
cdr3_aa: CASSLDGSGRPSDTQYF

j_call: TRBJ1-4
v_call: TRBV7-2
clone_size: NA
d_call: NA
cdr3_nt: TGTGCCAGCAGCGGAACAGGGTCCGCCCGGAGTGAAAAACTGTTTTTT
cdr3_aa: CASSGTGSARSEKLFF

j_call: TRBJ2-5
v_call: TRBV6-2/TRBV6-3
clone_size: NA
d_call: NA
cdr3_nt: TGTGCCAGCAGTTTTAAACCCAGCGGGACCCAGTACTTC
cdr3_aa: CASSFKPSGTQYF

j_call: TRBJ1-4
v_call: TRBV6-1
clone_size: once
d_call: NA
cdr3_nt: TGTGCCAGCAGTGAAGCCCCAACCGGGACACCAAGAATCGGGGAAAAACTGTTTTTT
cdr3_aa: CASSEAPTGTPRIGEKLFF

j_call: TRBJ2-5
v_call: TRBV5-4
clone_size: once
d_call: TRBD1
cdr3_nt: TGTGCCAGCAGCTTGGGGGACAGGGGGCACCAAGAGACCCAGTACTTC
cdr3_aa: CASSLGDRGHQETQYF

j_call: TRBJ2-5
v_call: TRBV7-9
clone_size: NA
d_call: TRBD1
cdr3_nt: TGTGCCAGCAGCTTAGATTTTCCAGGGGGAGAGACCCAGTACTTC
cdr3_aa: CASSLDFPGGETQYF

j_call: TRBJ2-6
v_call: TRBV18
clone_size: NA
d_call: NA
cdr3_nt: TGTGCCAGCCGGGACTTCTCTGGGGCCAACGTCCTGACTTTC
cdr3_aa: CASRDFSGANVLTF

j_call: TRBJ2-7
v_call: TRBV4-1
clone_size: large
d_call: TRBD2
cdr3_nt: TGCGCCAGCAGCCAAGCCCTCCTAGCGGGGGGGACCTACGAGCAGTACTTC
cdr3_aa: CASSQALLAGGTYEQYF

j_call: TRBJ2-5
v_call: TRBV10-2
clone_size: NA
d_call: TRBD2
cdr3_nt: TGCGCCAGCAGTGAATCGGGACTATACCAAGAGACCCAGTACTTC
cdr3_aa: CASSESGLYQETQYF

j_call: TRBJ1-6
v_call: TRBV6-6
clone_size: once
d_call: NA
cdr3_nt: TGTGCCAGCACCCAATCCATGCGGGTACCCCTCCACTTT
cdr3_aa: CASTQSMRVPLHF

j_call: TRBJ1-4
v_call: TRBV4-2
clone_size: few
d_call: TRBD1
cdr3_nt: TGTGCCAGCAGCCAGGGACAAGGGGGCCATGAAAAACTGTTTTTT
cdr3_aa: CASSQGQGGHEKLFF

j_call: TRBJ1-1
v_call: TRBV12-5
clone_size: NA
d_call: TRBD1
cdr3_nt: TGTGCTAGTGGTTTATTTGCCCAGGGGACAGGGCAAGCTTTCTTT
cdr3_aa: CASGLFAQGTGQAFF

j_call: TRBJ2-5
v_call: TRBV19
clone_size: NA
d_call: TRBD1
cdr3_nt: TGTGCCAGTAGTCCCAGACAGGGAAGGGAGACCCAGTACTTC
cdr3_aa: CASSPRQGRETQYF

j_call: TRBJ2-5
v_call: TRBV10-1
clone_size: NA
d_call: NA
cdr3_nt: TGCGCCAGCAGTGAGGGCCCTCTGGAGACCCAGTACTTC
cdr3_aa: CASSEGPLETQYF

j_call: TRBJ2-1
v_call: TRBV2
clone_size: once
d_call: TRBD2
cdr3_nt: TGTGCCAGCAAGGGTGGAACTAGCGTATACAATGAGCAGTTCTTC
cdr3_aa: CASKGGTSVYNEQFF

j_call: TRBJ2-5
v_call: TRBV28
clone_size: NA
d_call: TRBD2
cdr3_nt: TGTGCCAGCAGTTTCGGTAGCGGGAGTCAAGAGACCCAGTACTTC
cdr3_aa: CASSFGSGSQETQYF

j_call: TRBJ1-2
v_call: TRBV7-8
clone_size: NA
d_call: NA
cdr3_nt: TGTGCCAGCAGCTCGACAGTTAACTATGGCTACACCTTC
cdr3_aa: CASSSTVNYGYTF

j_call: TRBJ2-1
v_call: TRBV11-2
clone_size: NA
d_call: TRBD2
cdr3_nt: TGTGCCAGCAGCCCCATCGGGGAGCTAGCGGCGAATGAGCAGTTCTTC
cdr3_aa: CASSPIGELAANEQFF

j_call: TRBJ2-2
v_call: TRBV7-2
clone_size: NA
d_call: TRBD2
cdr3_nt: TGTGCCAGCAGCTTAGTAGCTAGCGGAACGGGGGAGCTGTTTTTT
cdr3_aa: CASSLVASGTGELFF

j_call: TRBJ2-2
v_call: TRBV4-1
clone_size: NA
d_call: TRBD1
cdr3_nt: TGCGCCAGCAGCCGGACAGGCGGGGAGCTGTTTTTT
cdr3_aa: CASSRTGGELFF

j_call: TRBJ1-1
v_call: TRBV5-4
clone_size: NA
d_call: NA
cdr3_nt: TGTGCCAGCAGCTTCTGTGGGGAGACTATCTGGGGGAACACTGAAGCTTTCTTT
cdr3_aa: CASSFCGETIWGNTEAFF

j_call: TRBJ1-1
v_call: TRBV5-4
clone_size: NA
d_call: NA
cdr3_nt: TGTGCCAGCAGCTTTGCCCGCCGGACAGCGAACACTGAAGCTTTCTTT
cdr3_aa: CASSFARRTANTEAFF

j_call: TRBJ2-1
v_call: TRBV7-3
clone_size: NA
d_call: NA
cdr3_nt: TGTGCCAGCAGCTTAGTTGGCAACTACAATGAGCAGTTCTTC
cdr3_aa: CASSLVGNYNEQFF

j_call: TRBJ2-7
v_call: TRBV7-2
clone_size: NA
d_call: TRBD1
cdr3_nt: TGTGCCAGCAGCTTCGGGCAGGGGGACTACGAGCAGTACTTC
cdr3_aa: CASSFGQGDYEQYF

j_call: TRBJ2-7
v_call: TRBV14
clone_size: NA
d_call: TRBD1
cdr3_nt: TGTGCCAGCAGCCAAGCATGGGGGACAGGCCGCTACGAGCAGTACTTC
cdr3_aa: CASSQAWGTGRYEQYF

j_call: TRBJ2-1
v_call: TRBV9
clone_size: NA
d_call: NA
cdr3_nt: TGTGCCAGCAGCCTGGTCACACAGGGTTCCTATAGCGACTACAATGAGCAGTTCTTC
cdr3_aa: CASSLVTQGSYSDYNEQFF

j_call: TRBJ2-3
v_call: TRBV7-2
clone_size: NA
d_call: NA
cdr3_nt: TGTGCCAGCAGCTTCAGGGGAGTGGGCACAGATACGCAGTATTTT
cdr3_aa: CASSFRGVGTDTQYF

j_call: TRBJ1-2
v_call: TRBV6-5
clone_size: NA
d_call: NA
cdr3_nt: TGTGCCAGTGGAAGTGTGGGACTTGGGGGCTACACCTTC
cdr3_aa: CASGSVGLGGYTF

j_call: TRBJ1-2
v_call: TRBV18
clone_size: NA
d_call: TRBD1
cdr3_nt: TGTGCCAGCTCATCATGGACAGGGAAGAATGGCTACACCTTC
cdr3_aa: CASSSWTGKNGYTF

j_call: TRBJ2-2
v_call: TRBV6-1
clone_size: once
d_call: NA
cdr3_nt: TGTGCCAGCACCCCCTCCCTCGGCACCGGGGAGCTGTTTTTT
cdr3_aa: CASTPSLGTGELFF

j_call: TRBJ2-1
v_call: TRBV5-1
clone_size: NA
d_call: TRBD2
cdr3_nt: TGCGCCAGCAGCCTCTATAGCGGGAATTACAATGAGCAGTTCTTC
cdr3_aa: CASSLYSGNYNEQFF

j_call: TRBJ2-2
v_call: TRBV5-1
clone_size: NA
d_call: TRBD2
cdr3_nt: TGCGCCAGCAGCCCGGGGACTAGGGGAGGAAGAGGGGAGCTGTTTTTT
cdr3_aa: CASSPGTRGGRGELFF

j_call: TRBJ1-2
v_call: TRBV6-1
clone_size: NA
d_call: NA
cdr3_nt: TGTGCCAGCAGTTCTCTGGCAGGGGCGGACGGCTACACCTTC
cdr3_aa: CASSSLAGADGYTF